Listed here are 21 T cell receptor beta chains from one sample, sequenced in a study of CD8 T cells in ankylosing spondylitis (dated 2017 in TCRdb). Preparation of the library involved 5' RACE. The instrument given in TCRdb is Illumina HiSeq 2500. Starting from the raw public reads, TCRdb applied fastp trimming at Q25, assembled clones with MiXCR and retained in-frame beta chains. Each entry is one CDR3 protein sequence, shown with its most common DNA and genes. Counted in this sample were under 950,000 distinct CDR3 sequences; 15% to 20% of them appeared once. Around 19% of the sample lies in the top ten. General conclusions and limits of the study: A TCR beta motif of about eight highly homologous amino acid variants appeared characteristic of blood from ankylosing spondylitis patients.

Their antigens remain unidentified. Sequencing was done on a sample of blood, either unsorted or a sorted T cell fraction (not recorded which). These receptors were collected from a male donor with ankylosing spondylitis.

This clonotype was detected ten times or more. The rearrangement joins TRBV7-9 to TRBJ2-1, with D hard to call. The V gene's germline CDR1 is SEHNR and CDR2 FQNEAQ (reference sequence). With 5 bases removed from V and 6 bases from J, the gap between germline ends came to 20 bases. The CDR3 sequence is 16 residues long. The CDR3 region is CASSLLLASDANEQFF. In DNA, the CDR3 is TGTGCCAGCAGCCTTCTATTAGCTAGTGACGCCAATGAGCAGTTCTTC.

This clonotype was counted a few times. The chain carries TRBV3-1 and TRBJ2-2; 10 bases fit TRBD2. CDR3 length: 18 residues. V trimming: 5 bases; J trimming: 5 bases; junction bases outside the gene matches: 14. Germline V gene data show CDR1 as LGHDT and CDR2 as YNNKEL (reference sequence). CDR3 sequence reads: CASSSTASGREWTGELFF. In nucleotides, the CDR3 is TGTGCCAGCAGCTCGACGGCGAGCGGGAGGGAATGGACCGGGGAGCTGTTTTTT.

The V gene is TRBV7-9, the J gene TRBJ1-5; D may be TRBD1 (5 bases). Germline loops: CDR1 SEHNR, CDR2 FQNEAQ (reference sequence). This CDR3 is 15 amino acids long. V gave up 3 bases and J gave up 0 bases, with 9 bases separating them. The CDR3 protein is CASSFSGVSNQPQHF. The CDR3 nucleotides read TGTGCCAGCAGCTTCTCGGGGGTTAGCAATCAGCCCCAGCATTTT.

The genes are TRBV14 and TRBJ1-1, with no clear D. This CDR3 contains 18 residues. Trimming took 0 bases from V and 4 from J, leaving 21 bases between them. CDR1 and CDR2 from the germline V gene are SGHDN and FVKESK. CDR3 sequence reads: CASSQEREIKSFSTEAFF. The DNA of the CDR3 is TGTGCCAGCAGCCAAGAGAGAGAGATTAAGAGCTTTTCCACTGAAGCTTTCTTT.

This clonotype has only one observation. With a much larger clone just one base away, this may be a read error. The conserved closing phenylalanine or tryptophan is absent in this CDR3, likely reflecting a read error. V is TRBV5-1 and J is TRBJ2-6; the D is unclear. V lost 6 bases, J lost 2 bases, and 9 bases lay in between. The length of the CDR3 is 14 residues. The germline V gene has CDR1 SGHRS and CDR2 YFSETQ. CDR3 sequence reads: CASTRTTGANVLTV. CDR3 sequence (DNA): TGCGCCAGCACGAGGACCACTGGGGCCAACGTCCTGACTGTC.

This clonotype was detected a few times. The chain recombines TRBV4-1 with TRBJ2-2; D uncertain. Per germline, CDR1 MGHRA and CDR2 YSYEKL. Trimming cost V 0 bases and J 1 base, with 6 bases left between them. The CDR3 length is 15 residues. CDR3 coding DNA: TGCGCCAGCAGCCAAGATATGGAGAACACCGGGGAGCTGTTTTTT. Translated, it gives CASSQDMENTGELFF.

This clonotype has more than one count but fewer than ten. The chain combines TRBV9 with TRBJ2-7, with D possibly being TRBD1 (6 bases). Per germline, CDR1 SGDLS and CDR2 YYNGEE. The CDR3 totals 14 residues. Trimming stripped 0 bases from V and 2 bases from J, with 9 bases between. The CDR3 here is CASSVEWGPYEQYF. As DNA, the CDR3 is TGTGCCAGCAGCGTAGAATGGGGGCCCTACGAGCAGTACTTC.

The chain links TRBV7-2 to TRBJ2-3; 8 nucleotides align to TRBD2. Germline CDR1 SGHTA, CDR2 FQGNSA. This CDR3 has 15 residues. J was trimmed by 3 bases and V by 5 bases; bases with no gene match: 7. The CDR3 here is CASSRGGGLTDTQYF. CDR3 nucleotide sequence: TGTGCCAGCAGCCGGGGGGGGGGCCTTACAGATACGCAGTATTTT.

This chain joins TRBV28 and TRBJ2-7, with 10 bases identical to TRBD1. The germline V gene has CDR1 MDHEN and CDR2 SYDVKM. V lost 6 bases to trimming and J lost 6 bases; unmatched junction nucleotides: 8. The CDR3 contains 14 residues. The CDR3 nucleotides are TGTGCCAGCAGACTTGGACAGGGGGTCCGCGAGCAGTACTTC. Residues: CASRLGQGVREQYF.

This chain links TRBV28 with TRBJ2-6; D tentatively reads TRBD1 or TRBD2 (6 bases each). V gave up 6 bases and J gave up 0 bases, with 15 bases separating them. Germline assignment: CDR1 MDHEN and CDR2 SYDVKM. The CDR3 consists of 17 residues. CDR3 region: CASSRGGPLSGANVLTF. CDR3 nucleotides: TGTGCCAGCAGCCGTGGGGGGCCCCTCTCTGGGGCCAACGTCCTGACTTTC.

The chain recombines TRBV5-1 with TRBJ1-5; the match to TRBD1 covers 7 bases. Trimming cost V 4 bases and J 0 bases; bases outside gene matches: 10. Germline CDR1 is SGHRS and CDR2 is YFSETQ. The CDR3 runs 17 residues. As DNA, the CDR3 is TGCGCCAGCAGCCCCGGGGACAGCTGGTATAGCAATCAGCCCCAGCATTTT. Translated, it gives CASSPGDSWYSNQPQHF.

The CDR3, as DNA: TGTGCCAGCAGCTTATTTGCGCAGGAGCAGTTCTTC. Translating it yields CASSLFAQEQFF. The J gene is TRBJ2-1, the V gene TRBV7-2; D is uncertain. Trimming took off 2 bases at V and 10 bases at J, with 9 bases between the two ends. The CDR3 is made up of 12 amino acids. In germline, CDR1 is SGHTA, CDR2 FQGNSA.

This clonotype was recorded a few times. The rearrangement uses TRBV12-3 or TRBV12-4 and TRBJ2-1, with D maybe TRBD1 (5 bases). There are 13 residues in the CDR3. Trimming left V 8 bases short and J 8 bases short, with 16 bases between. This CDR3 reads CASVSPGADEQFF. CDR3 DNA: TGTGCCAGCGTGAGCCCTGGGGCGGATGAGCAGTTCTTC.

This clonotype has only a few counts. V usage is TRBV7-9 and J usage is TRBJ2-1; D gene ambiguous. This CDR3 contains 14 residues. Trimming took off 5 bases at V and 8 bases at J, with 16 bases between the two ends. Germline V gene data show CDR1 as SEHNR and CDR2 as FQNEAQ (reference sequence). CDR3 nucleotide sequence: TGTGCCAGCAGCCCTGCTGCTAGACCCCATGAGCAGTTCTTC. Protein product: CASSPAARPHEQFF.

This sequence joins TRBV5-1 and TRBJ2-2; D is perhaps TRBD2 (5 bases). CDR1 and CDR2 (germline): SGHRS, YFSETQ. V lost 0 bases and J lost 1, with 10 bases in between. CDR3 length: 16 residues. The CDR3 is CASSLVAGKNTGELFF. CDR3 in DNA: TGCGCCAGCAGCTTGGTCGCGGGCAAGAACACCGGGGAGCTGTTTTTT.

CDR3 amino acids: CSGAGIAGGVYNEQFF. DNA of the CDR3: TGCAGCGGAGCCGGGATAGCGGGGGGTGTCTACAATGAGCAGTTCTTC. This chain joins TRBV29-1 and TRBJ2-1; 10 bases are shared with TRBD2. V trimming: 7 bases; J trimming: 3 bases; junction bases outside the gene matches: 12. This CDR3 region has 16 residues. Germline CDR1 SQVTM, CDR2 ANQGSEA.

The gene calls are TRBV28 and TRBJ2-7; 9 nucleotides match TRBD2. Trimming at V came to 9 bases and at J to 1 base, leaving 7 bases not matched to a gene. Germline lookup yields CDR1 MDHEN and CDR2 SYDVKM. The CDR3 extends over 14 amino acids. CDR3 nucleotide sequence: TGTGCCAGTCACCCGGCGGGAGGGTCCTACGAGCAGTACTTC. Amino acids: CASHPAGGSYEQYF. The full variable domain, completed using reference TRBV28 and TRBJ2-7, is DVKVTQSSRYLVKRTGEKVFLECVQDMDHENMFWYRQDPGLGLRLIYFSYDVKMKEKGDIPEGYSVSREKKERFSLILESASTNQTSMYLCASHPAGGSYEQYFGPGTRLTVT.

This clonotype came up many times. The chain joins TRBV4-3 to TRBJ2-1, with 8 bases lining up with TRBD2. CDR1 and CDR2 from the germline V gene are LGHNA and YSLEER. The V gene end was trimmed by 1 base and the J gene end by 1 base; junction bases not matched to a gene: 0. The CDR3 is 15 residues long. CDR3 nucleotides: TGCGCCAGCAGCCAAGGCGGGGGGTCCTACAATGAGCAGTTCTTC. Translation gives CASSQGGGSYNEQFF.

V is TRBV5-1 and J is TRBJ2-1; weak D call: TRBD2 (6 bases). The CDR3 extends over 14 amino acids. V was clipped by 8 bases and J by 6 bases, with 18 bases between them. Germline CDR1 SGHRS, CDR2 YFSETQ. The CDR3 nucleotides read TGCGCCAGATACCCCGGGACTGTATCCAATGAGCAGTTCTTC. Protein product: CARYPGTVSNEQFF.

This clonotype was counted only a few times. This chain uses TRBV4-2 with TRBJ2-6; D not resolved. CDR3 length equals 17 residues. With 1 base removed from V and 0 bases from J, the gap between germline ends came to 10 bases. Germline V gene sequence: CDR1 LGHNA, CDR2 YNFKEQ. Here the CDR3 DNA reads TGTGCCAGCAGCCAAGGCGGATCCACCTCTGGGGCCAACGTCCTGACTTTC. This sequence encodes CASSQGGSTSGANVLTF.

The chain is built from TRBV29-1 and TRBJ1-1; possibly TRBD1 for D (5 bases). Germline V gene sequence: CDR1 SQVTM, CDR2 ANQGSEA. Trimming removed 8 bases from V and 1 base from J, with 17 bases in between. This CDR3 region has 14 residues. The CDR3 DNA is TGCAGCTGTTGGGGGGGGGGACGGAACACTGAAGCTTTCTTT. Amino acid sequence: CSCWGGGRNTEAFF.